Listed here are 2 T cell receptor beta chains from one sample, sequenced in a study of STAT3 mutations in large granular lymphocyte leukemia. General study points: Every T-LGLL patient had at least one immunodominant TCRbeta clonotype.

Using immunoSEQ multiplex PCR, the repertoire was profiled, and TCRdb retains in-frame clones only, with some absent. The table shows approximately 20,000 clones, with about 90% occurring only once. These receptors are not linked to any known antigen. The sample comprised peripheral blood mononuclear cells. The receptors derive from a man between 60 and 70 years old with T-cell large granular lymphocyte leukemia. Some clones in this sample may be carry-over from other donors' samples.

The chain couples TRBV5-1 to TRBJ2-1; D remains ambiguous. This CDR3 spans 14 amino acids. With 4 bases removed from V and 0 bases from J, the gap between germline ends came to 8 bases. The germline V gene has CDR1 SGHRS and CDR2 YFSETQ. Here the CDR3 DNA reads TGCGCCAGCAGCAGGAGAAACTCCTACAATGAGCAGTTCTTC. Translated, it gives CASSRRNSYNEQFF.

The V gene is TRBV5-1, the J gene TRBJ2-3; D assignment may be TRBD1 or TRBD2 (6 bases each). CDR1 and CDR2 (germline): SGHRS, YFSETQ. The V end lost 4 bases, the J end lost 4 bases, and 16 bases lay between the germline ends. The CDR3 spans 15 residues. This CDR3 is CASSPGAIFPDTQYF. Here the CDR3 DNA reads TGCGCCAGCAGCCCGGGGGCAATATTCCCAGATACGCAGTATTTT.